This entry concerns a single TCR beta chain. Its antigen remains unidentified. The data were obtained in a study of T cell responses to AZD1222 COVID-19 vaccine. Regarding the study as a whole: Unmutated variant regions reportedly attract nearly half of all spike-specific TCRs. Dominant CD4 TCR responses targeted spike regions 160-218 and 743-854. In all cases, repertoires were sampled only after the peak T cell response. Spike-specific TCR breadth and depth went up after people got two AZD1222 doses.

Generated by immunoSEQ multiplex PCR, the TCRdb table keeps only in-frame clones and is missing some. The sample lists about 100,000 clones; about 90% were seen once. There are 15 residues in the CDR3. CDR1 is SGDLS and CDR2 is YYNGEE in the germline V gene. The J segment lost 8 bases and the V segment lost 2 bases, leaving 6 bases of the junction unmatched. The rearrangement joins TRBV9 to TRBJ2-2, with 10 bases that match TRBD2. The sample was peripheral blood, taken on day 0 of AZD1222 vaccination. The clonotype comes from an adult in good health. The CDR3: CASSVSGGAEGELFF. The CDR3 region has the DNA TGTGCCAGCAGCGTCAGCGGGGGGGCCGAGGGGGAGCTGTTTTTT.